This section outlines one T cell receptor (beta chain) sequence together with its context. The assay ran at deep level. The DNA input per sorted-subset replicate PCR was about 180 ng, corresponding to tens of thousands of T cell genomes. This table comes from immunoSEQ multiplex PCR, and its TCRdb copy is limited to in-frame clones, with some not included. The profile covers approximately 2,000,000 clones, with about nine tenths appearing a single time and more than 0.35% taken by the ten largest. The germline V gene encodes CDR1 MDHEN and CDR2 SYDVKM. V was clipped by 2 bases and J by 6 bases; unmatched bases: 11. The CDR3 sequence is 16 residues long. These data are taken from a study of shared clonotypes between healthy human individuals. Study-wide context: The study used three CD4 naive, three CD4 memory, two CD8 naive and one CD8 memory plate per donor.

The gene calls are TRBV28 and TRBJ1-2, with TRBD1 matching 8 bases. The sequencing input was naive CD4+ T cells from PBMCs. Documented subset: CD45RA+ positively selected. This TCR was sampled from a young man in good health. Some clones in this sample may be carry-over from other donors' samples. The CDR3 loop is CASSLLGSGGVNGYTF. Written as DNA, the CDR3 is TGTGCCAGCAGTTTACTCGGGTCAGGGGGCGTTAATGGCTACACCTTC.